A selection of T cell receptor beta chains follows, all from one sample in a study of long-term antiretroviral therapy in people with HIV. Measured with immunoSEQ multiplex PCR; TCRdb has only the in-frame clones, and not every one. Of about 32,000 clones detected, 75% to 90% appear once; the ten largest clones hold over 9.5%. This specimen consisted of unsorted PBMCs, obtained 2.2 years after starting antiretroviral therapy. These receptors came from a man aged 18 to 30 with HIV. CDR3s include the opening cysteine and the closing phenylalanine or tryptophan. D genes are given only for firm matches. Where a row states a size, it is once, few, many or the class of an expanded clone; other rows omit it.

NA	TRBV9	TRBJ2-7	NA	CASSVETNYEQYF	TGTGCCAGCAGCGTAGAGACAAACTACGAGCAGTACTTC
NA	TRBV11-2	TRBJ2-1	NA	CASSLGPGRDNEQFF	TGTGCCAGCAGCTTAGGCCCGGGAAGGGACAATGAGCAGTTCTTC
NA	TRBV6-6	TRBJ2-7	TRBD2	CASSSSGGAREQYF	TGTGCCAGCAGTAGTAGCGGGGGGGCCCGGGAGCAGTACTTC
NA	TRBV7-8	TRBJ1-1	NA	CASSSRASLTEAFF	TGTGCCAGCAGCTCCAGGGCCAGTCTCACTGAAGCTTTCTTT
NA	TRBV6-6	TRBJ2-3	TRBD2	CASSSGTSDVRDTQYF	TGTGCCAGCAGTTCCGGGACTAGCGATGTCCGAGATACGCAGTATTTT
NA	TRBV12-5	TRBJ2-5	NA	CASGRDEIGETQYF	TGTGCTAGTGGTCGGGATGAAATAGGGGAGACCCAGTACTTC
NA	TRBV30	TRBJ1-2	NA	CAWRGRDLIYGYTF	TGTGCCTGGAGAGGACGGGACTTAATCTATGGCTACACCTTC
NA	TRBV6-1	TRBJ2-7	NA	CASSEAGFLLFGQYF	TGTGCCAGCAGTGAAGCGGGGTTCCTGCTTTTTGGGCAGTACTTC
NA	TRBV11-2	TRBJ2-7	TRBD1	CASSFGTGSYEQYF	TGTGCCAGCAGCTTCGGGACAGGCTCCTACGAGCAGTACTTC
NA	TRBV6-5	TRBJ2-7	TRBD1	CASRADRAIPYEQYF	TGTGCCAGCAGAGCGGACAGGGCGATACCCTACGAGCAGTACTTC
NA	TRBV28	TRBJ2-7	NA	CASSLGTHAVWYF	TGTGCCAGCAGTTTGGGGACACACGCCGTCTGGTACTTC
NA	TRBV27	TRBJ2-7	NA	CASSQQVTYEQYF	TGTGCCAGCAGTCAGCAGGTTACCTACGAGCAGTACTTC
NA	TRBV28	TRBJ1-5	NA	CASSTPFELGGGSNQPQHF	TGTGCCAGCAGCACCCCTTTTGAGTTGGGCGGGGGAAGCAATCAGCCCCAGCATTTT
once	TRBV5-1	TRBJ1-1	TRBD1	CASSSQGEVTEAFF	TGCGCCAGCAGCTCACAGGGGGAGGTCACTGAAGCTTTCTTT
NA	TRBV18	TRBJ2-5	NA	CASSISQGQETQYF	TGTGCCAGCTCCATTTCGCAGGGGCAAGAGACCCAGTACTTC
NA	TRBV2	TRBJ2-7	NA	CASSGRLYEQYF	TGTGCCAGCAGTGGACGGCTCTACGAGCAGTACTTC
few	TRBV19	TRBJ1-1	NA	CASSPRLNTEAFF	TGTGCCAGTAGTCCCAGGCTGAACACTGAAGCTTTCTTT
NA	TRBV5-1	TRBJ2-7	NA	CASSGGTQSSYEQYF	TGCGCCAGCAGCGGCGGGACACAGAGCTCCTACGAGCAGTACTTC
NA	TRBV7-8	TRBJ1-1	NA	CASSFQTGRLNTEAFF	TGTGCCAGCAGCTTCCAGACTGGACGGTTGAACACTGAAGCTTTCTTT
NA	TRBV11-1	TRBJ2-5	NA	CASSLTSGSEKTQYF	TGTGCCAGCAGCTTAACAAGTGGTAGTGAAAAGACCCAGTACTTC
NA	TRBV5-4	TRBJ1-4	NA	CASSPQGGGEKLFF	TGTGCCAGCAGCCCACAGGGAGGTGGTGAAAAACTGTTTTTT
NA	TRBV13	TRBJ1-2	TRBD1	CASRLDRAYGYTF	TGTGCCAGCAGACTTGACAGGGCTTATGGCTACACCTTC
NA	TRBV7-8	TRBJ2-7	TRBD2	CASSFLAGAYEQYF	TGTGCCAGCAGCTTTCTCGCGGGAGCTTACGAGCAGTACTTC
NA	TRBV7-9	TRBJ2-2	NA	CASSPLVSAPGELFF	TGTGCCAGCAGCCCCCTTGTCTCGGCGCCCGGGGAGCTGTTTTTT
NA	TRBV7-9	TRBJ1-5	NA	CASANSNQPQHF	TGTGCCAGCGCAAATAGCAATCAGCCCCAGCATTTT
once	TRBV30	TRBJ1-3	TRBD1	CAQREGASSGNTIYF	TGTGCCCAAAGGGAGGGGGCGAGCTCTGGAAACACCATATATTTT
NA	TRBV7-8	TRBJ1-1	NA	CASSLENMGNTEAFF	TGTGCCAGCAGCTTGGAAAACATGGGGAACACTGAAGCTTTCTTT
NA	TRBV9	TRBJ2-1	TRBD1	CASSVGTGAKLYNEQFF	TGTGCCAGCAGCGTAGGTACAGGGGCAAAACTTTACAATGAGCAGTTCTTC
NA	TRBV6-1	TRBJ2-3	TRBD2	CASSELAENTQYF	TGTGCCAGCAGTGAACTAGCGGAAAATACGCAGTATTTT
few	TRBV10-1	TRBJ2-7	TRBD1	CANSGGSSSYEQYF	TGCGCCAACTCAGGGGGCTCCAGCTCCTACGAGCAGTACTTC
NA	TRBV5-1	TRBJ2-2	NA	CASKEASAGGELFF	TGCGCCAGCAAAGAAGCCTCAGCTGGCGGGGAGCTGTTTTTT
NA	TRBV7-3	TRBJ2-1	TRBD2	CASSLTGSGGYNEQFF	TGTGCCAGCAGCTTAACGGGAAGCGGGGGGTACAATGAGCAGTTCTTC
NA	TRBV6-5	TRBJ1-2	NA	CASRTRTAYGYTF	TGTGCCAGCAGGACTCGGACGGCCTATGGCTACACCTTC
NA	TRBV4-1	TRBJ2-1	TRBD2	CASSQGRAGGAFHEQFF	TGCGCCAGCAGCCAAGGCCGTGCCGGGGGGGCCTTCCATGAGCAGTTCTTC
NA	TRBV14	TRBJ2-2	TRBD2	CASSWSGVNTGELFF	TGTGCCAGCAGCTGGAGCGGGGTGAACACCGGGGAGCTGTTTTTT
few	TRBV19	TRBJ1-2	NA	CASSIDLFRGANGYTF	TGTGCCAGTAGTATAGATCTATTTCGGGGGGCGAATGGCTACACCTTC
once	TRBV5-4	TRBJ2-1	TRBD2	CASSLLAGGLNEQFF	TGTGCCAGCAGCCTCTTAGCGGGAGGGCTTAATGAGCAGTTCTTC
NA	TRBV19	TRBJ1-5	NA	CASRPKGQPQHF	TGTGCCAGTAGGCCCAAGGGTCAGCCCCAGCATTTT
NA	TRBV7-2	TRBJ2-7	NA	CASSPRTAREQYF	TGTGCCAGCAGCCCCCGGACAGCTAGAGAGCAGTACTTC
NA	TRBV9	TRBJ2-2	TRBD1	CASSARTGLTTGELFF	TGTGCCAGCAGCGCCCGGACAGGGCTCACCACCGGGGAGCTGTTTTTT
NA	TRBV29-1	TRBJ2-3	TRBD1	CSWGQNTDTQYF	TGCAGCTGGGGACAGAACACAGATACGCAGTATTTT
NA	TRBV9	TRBJ2-7	NA	CASSDSTNEQYF	TGTGCCAGCAGCGACAGCACAAACGAGCAGTACTTC
NA	TRBV2	TRBJ2-7	NA	CASSTTLATDTSYEQYF	TGTGCCAGCAGCACCACCCTTGCGACCGATACAAGCTACGAGCAGTACTTC
NA	TRBV6-5	TRBJ2-3	TRBD1	CASSYSGTGGTDTQYF	TGTGCCAGCAGTTACTCTGGGACAGGGGGCACAGATACGCAGTATTTT
NA	TRBV5-4	TRBJ1-2	NA	CASSLEGFGYTF	TGTGCCAGCAGCTTGGAAGGGTTCGGCTACACCTTC
NA	TRBV6-1	TRBJ1-2	TRBD1	CASGQGAYGYTF	TGTGCCAGCGGACAGGGTGCCTATGGCTACACCTTC
NA	TRBV6-5	TRBJ2-1	TRBD2	CASSPGTSGRKEQFF	TGTGCCAGCAGCCCCGGGACTAGCGGGAGAAAAGAGCAGTTCTTC
NA	TRBV5-1	TRBJ2-3	TRBD2	CASSLATSGGTDTQYF	TGCGCCAGCAGCTTGGCCACTAGCGGTGGGACAGATACGCAGTATTTT
NA	TRBV13	TRBJ2-5	NA	CASSLAGAKTQYF	TGTGCCAGCAGCTTAGCGGGGGCCAAGACCCAGTACTTC
NA	TRBV13	TRBJ2-7	NA	CASSLGRAGYEQYF	TGTGCCAGCAGCTTAGGCAGGGCGGGCTACGAGCAGTACTTC
NA	TRBV5-4	TRBJ2-7	NA	CASSAGLAYEQYF	TGTGCCAGCAGCGCAGGACTCGCCTACGAGCAGTACTTC
NA	TRBV14	TRBJ2-3	NA	CASSFTGNYRDTQYF	TGTGCCAGCAGTTTCACCGGGAATTATCGAGATACGCAGTATTTT
NA	TRBV19	TRBJ2-7	NA	CASKGDTGVEQYF	TGTGCCAGTAAGGGGGACACCGGGGTCGAGCAGTACTTC
NA	TRBV30	TRBJ1-2	NA	CAWTVGPGYTF	TGTGCCTGGACTGTAGGGCCCGGCTACACCTTC
NA	TRBV2	TRBJ2-7	TRBD1	CASTGQGYEQYF	TGTGCCAGCACAGGACAGGGGTACGAGCAGTACTTC
NA	TRBV7-8	TRBJ2-2	NA	CASSRQNVNTGELFF	TGTGCCAGCAGCCGGCAAAATGTCAACACCGGGGAGCTGTTTTTT